This record concerns one T cell receptor beta chain sequence. The data are from a study of blood T cell repertoires in COVID-19. Study background: COVID-19 samples from acute and convalescent phases originated in the United States, Italy and Spain. In each case, the material was cDNA or gDNA derived from T cells, B-cell-depleted T cells, or PBMCs.

Germline loops: CDR1 KGHSH, CDR2 LQKENI. The J segment lost 7 bases and the V segment lost 6 bases, leaving 8 bases of the junction unmatched. The CDR3 consists of 15 residues. Per the original data handling: By means of reference gene primer amplification, nucleated cell counts were estimated. This table comes from immunoSEQ multiplex PCR, and its TCRdb copy is limited to in-frame clones, with some not included. The V and J calls and the clone size are those of that table, but D and trimming were determined from the DNA. The table shows about 300,000 clones, with roughly 85% occurring only once. The source is a woman aged 45-60 years who had recovered from COVID-19. Material for sequencing was peripheral blood. The chain joins TRBV18 to TRBJ2-3; 12 bases fit TRBD2. CDR3 nucleotide sequence: TGTGCCAGCTCCCCCGGACTAGCGGGGAAACATACGCAGTATTTT. Its protein product is CASSPGLAGKHTQYF.